The 15 T cell receptor beta chains below come from one sample, sequenced in a study of blood T cell repertoires in COVID-19. The data were produced by immunoSEQ multiplex PCR, yet TCRdb's version contains in-frame clones alone and is incomplete. The data show roughly 350,000 clones, with 92% seen just once and around 20% held by the top ten. Sequenced input: PBMCs or T cells enriched from blood (not recorded which). The receptor source for this set is a woman aged 30 to 39 who had recovered from COVID-19.

The chain has TRBV9 and TRBJ1-5; 7 bases are a match to TRBD1. Trimming took 3 bases from V and 6 from J; bases not matched to a gene: 6. Germline values: CDR1 SGDLS, CDR2 YYNGEE. The CDR3 extends over 14 amino acids. The CDR3 here is CASSDGTVAQPQHF. The CDR3 DNA reads TGTGCCAGCAGCGATGGGACAGTTGCTCAGCCCCAGCATTTT.

The chain recombines TRBV4-1 with TRBJ1-5; D may be TRBD1 (6 bases). The CDR3 loop spans 14 amino acids. V was shortened by 2 bases and J by 7 bases, with 12 bases between the two germline ends. Germline CDR1 is MGHRA and CDR2 is YSYEKL. CDR3 nucleotide sequence: TGCGCCAGCAGCCAAAGACAGGTTGGGCAGCCCCAGCATTTT. Protein sequence: CASSQRQVGQPQHF.

The chain's CDR3 is CASSPQGLRYGYTF. The CDR3 DNA is TGTGCCAGCAGCCCACAGGGGCTGCGTTATGGCTACACCTTC. The J gene is TRBJ1-2, the V gene TRBV3-1 (or the pseudogene TRBV3-2); TRBD1 matches at 7 bases. After removal of 4 bases from V and 5 bases from J, the junction contained 7 bases not matched to a gene. The CDR3 runs 14 residues. The germline gives CDR1 LGHDT, CDR2 YNNKEL (reference sequence).

The chain joins TRBV15 to TRBJ1-5; D possibly corresponds to TRBD1 (5 bases). Per germline, CDR1 LNHNV and CDR2 YYDKDF (reference sequence). The V end lost 1 base, the J end lost 0 bases, and 13 bases lay between the germline ends. The CDR3 consists of 17 residues. The CDR3 loop reads CATSRGRPGVSNQPQHF. CDR3 DNA: TGTGCCACCAGCAGAGGTCGTCCGGGGGTTAGCAATCAGCCCCAGCATTTT. Drawing the rest from reference TRBV15 and TRBJ1-5, the complete variable domain is DAMVIQNPRYQVTQFGKPVTLSCSQTLNHNVMYWYQQKSSQAPKLLFHYYDKDFNNEADTPDNFQSRRPNTSFCFLDIRSPGLGDTAMYLCATSRGRPGVSNQPQHFGDGTRLSIL.

This chain connects TRBV23-1 to TRBJ1-1; D possibly corresponds to TRBD1 (5 bases). TRBV23-1 is designated an ORF whose function remains uncertain. CDR3 size: 13 residues. V gave up 7 bases and J gave up 9 bases, with 18 bases separating them. The CDR3: CASKFGRRGKAFF. The CDR3, as DNA: TGCGCCAGCAAATTCGGGCGGAGGGGAAAAGCTTTCTTT.

J is TRBJ2-7 and V is TRBV4-3, with 10 positions matching TRBD2. From germline, CDR1 is LGHNA and CDR2 YSLEER. The CDR3 totals 17 residues. V lost 1 base and J lost 5; bases outside the gene matches: 11. This CDR3 reads CASSQGSASGSIHEQYF. CDR3 in DNA: TGCGCCAGCAGCCAAGGTTCGGCTAGCGGGAGTATACACGAGCAGTACTTC.

The gene calls are TRBV29-1 and TRBJ2-1; TRBD2 might be the D (6 bases). Germline CDR1 SQVTM, CDR2 ANQGSEA. Trimming stripped 6 bases from V and 16 bases from J, with 19 bases between. The CDR3 has 11 residues. In DNA form, the CDR3 reads TGCAGCGTCAACGAACCGGGACTCAGATTCTTC. Protein product: CSVNEPGLRFF.

About this clone: The junction departs from germline at one end; a sequencing error may be responsible. The chain combines TRBV7-7 with TRBJ2-3; maybe TRBD1 (6 bases). Germline V CDR1 and CDR2: SSHAT, FNYEAQ (reference sequence). This CDR3 has 13 amino acids. Here the CDR3 DNA reads TGTGCTAGCAGCCTCCGGACAGCAGATACGCAGTATTTT. Translated, it gives CASSLRTADTQYF.

The V gene is TRBV20-1, the J gene TRBJ2-1, with D perhaps matching TRBD1 (5 bases). Looked up from germline, CDR1 is DFQATT and CDR2 is SNEGSKA (reference sequence). The length of the CDR3 is 10 residues. CDR3 protein: CAGSGNEQFF. The CDR3 DNA is TGCGCCGGCTCAGGGAATGAGCAGTTCTTC.

The rearrangement uses TRBV30 and TRBJ1-2; D remains ambiguous. CDR1 is GTSNPN and CDR2 is SVGIG in the germline V gene (reference sequence). CDR3 length: 12 amino acids. Trimming took off 1 base at V and 4 bases at J, with 7 bases between the two ends. CDR3 DNA sequence: TGTGCCTGGAGTGCCGGCGGCTATGGCTACACCTTC. Encoded protein: CAWSAGGYGYTF.

CDR3 sequence: CASSYWADSYGYTF. CDR3 sequence (DNA): TGTGCCAGCAGTTACTGGGCGGACAGCTATGGCTACACCTTC. This chain joins TRBV6-2 or TRBV6-3 and TRBJ1-2; D might be TRBD1 (6 bases). Trimming took 1 base from V and 4 from J, leaving 10 bases between them. Germline CDR1 is MNHEY and CDR2 is SVGEGT. CDR3 length: 14 residues.

This chain links TRBV5-1 with TRBJ1-1, with D unresolved. The CDR3 length is 14 residues. Germline V gene sequence: CDR1 SGHRS, CDR2 YFSETQ. The ends were cut back, 4 bases at V and 2 bases at J, with 12 bases in the middle. CDR3 region: CASSGGRSNTEAFF. As DNA, the CDR3 is TGCGCCAGCAGCGGAGGACGGAGTAACACTGAAGCTTTCTTT.

The chain couples TRBV6-2 or TRBV6-3 to TRBJ1-1; no firm D call. Germline V CDR1 and CDR2: MNHEY, SVGEGT. The CDR3 totals 11 residues. V was shortened by 5 bases and J by 8 bases, with 9 bases between the two germline ends. CDR3 coding DNA: TGTGCCAGCAGTACCCGGAGGGAAGCTTTCTTT. This translates into CASSTRREAFF.

The V gene is TRBV27, the J gene TRBJ2-2, with 7 bases that match TRBD2. CDR1 is MNHEY, CDR2 SMNVEV, per germline (reference sequence). The trim removed 5 bases at V and 1 base at J, leaving 13 bases unmatched. This CDR3 spans 18 amino acids. The CDR3 DNA sequence: TGTGCCAGCAGTCCAACAGAAGGGCTAGCGGTGAACACCGGGGAGCTGTTTTTT. Translation gives CASSPTEGLAVNTGELFF.

This clone came up once. This chain connects TRBV28 to TRBJ1-1, with TRBD1 as a possible D gene (5 bases). Per the germline V gene, CDR1 is MDHEN and CDR2 is SYDVKM. V shed 4 bases and J shed 4 bases, with 22 bases lying between them. The CDR3 spans 17 residues. CDR3 amino acids: CASSSPGEGRGSTEAFF. The CDR3 region has the DNA TGTGCCAGCAGTTCCCCGGGAGAGGGAAGGGGTAGCACTGAAGCTTTCTTT.